This is a list of T cell receptor beta chains from one sample in a study of ipilimumab plus nivolumab after autologous stem cell transplantation. Data came from immunoSEQ multiplex PCR; TCRdb stores just in-frame clones and leaves some out. The sample holds 43,000 or so clones, nearly 90% seen once. This sample comprised PBMCs, obtained in a trial of ipilimumab plus nivolumab as post-transplant consolidation. These receptors came from a male donor with multiple myeloma. The CDR3 runs from the conserved cysteine through the conserved F or W. The D gene is left open where the match is weak. Where a row states a size, it is once, few, many or the class of an expanded clone; other rows omit it.

medium-sized,TRBD1,TRBV7-7,TRBJ2-2,TGTGCCAGCAGCTCGACAGGGGGGAACACCGGGGAGCTGTTTTTT,CASSSTGGNTGELFF
-,-,TRBV4-1,TRBJ1-5,TGCGCCAGCAGCCGCTATTCAGAGGATCAGCCCCAGCATTTT,CASSRYSEDQPQHF
-,-,TRBV28,TRBJ2-7,TGTGCCAGCAGTTTCCCAGGGGGGCCCTCCTACGAGCAGTACTTC,CASSFPGGPSYEQYF
once,TRBD2,TRBV4-2,TRBJ2-2,TGTGCCAGCAGCCCCGGTTTAGCGGGAGTGGCCGGGGAGCTGTTTTTT,CASSPGLAGVAGELFF
-,TRBD1,TRBV4-3,TRBJ1-5,TGCGCCAGCAGCCAAACTGGGACAGGGGACAATCAGCCCCAGCATTTT,CASSQTGTGDNQPQHF
-,TRBD1,TRBV2,TRBJ2-1,TGTGCCAGCAGTTGGGGACAGAACAATGAGCAGTTCTTC,CASSWGQNNEQFF
-,-,TRBV5-1,TRBJ1-6,TGCGCCAGCAGCTCTGGCTCTAGAGATAATTCACCCCTCCACTTT,CASSSGSRDNSPLHF
-,-,TRBV28,TRBJ2-7,TGTGCCAGCAGTTCCTATCACAGGGTTACCTACGAGCAGTACTTC,CASSSYHRVTYEQYF
-,-,TRBV28,TRBJ1-2,TGTGCCAGCGCCCGGGGAAACTATGGCTACACCTTC,CASARGNYGYTF
-,TRBD1,TRBV6-6,TRBJ1-2,TGTGCCAGCAGTTACAAGGGGGCCGGCTATGGCTACACCTTC,CASSYKGAGYGYTF
-,TRBD1,TRBV5-6,TRBJ2-7,TGTGCCAGCCTCGGACAGGGGGCGCCGTACGAGCAGTACTTC,CASLGQGAPYEQYF
-,TRBD2,TRBV11-2,TRBJ2-7,TGTGCCAGCAGCTTAGAAAGCGGGAGGCACGACGAGCAGTACTTC,CASSLESGRHDEQYF
-,-,TRBV7-2,TRBJ1-6,TGTGCCAGCAGCTTAGCCCAGGAGACCCCCCTCCACTTT,CASSLAQETPLHF
-,-,TRBV13,TRBJ2-7,TGTGCCAGCAGCTCCCGGGACCGGAGCTCCTACGAGCAGTACTTC,CASSSRDRSSYEQYF
-,TRBD1,TRBV5-6,TRBJ2-1,TGTGCCAGCAGCTTGGGGGACAGAGTCTCCTACAATGAGCAGTTCTTC,CASSLGDRVSYNEQFF
-,-,TRBV30,TRBJ2-7,TGTGCCTGGGCGGGCCCCTTCTACGAGCAGTACTTC,CAWAGPFYEQYF
once,-,TRBV10-3,TRBJ1-1,TGTGCCATCAGTGCGCAGGGGCTAATCACTGAAGCTTTCTTT,CAISAQGLITEAFF
-,TRBD1,TRBV28,TRBJ2-1,TGTGCCAGCAGTTCAGCCGGGACAGGGAATTACGATGAGCAGTTCTTC,CASSSAGTGNYDEQFF
-,-,TRBV6-6,TRBJ2-3,TGTGCCAGCAGAGCCACTCGACTCACAGATACGCAGTATTTT,CASRATRLTDTQYF
-,-,TRBV7-9,TRBJ2-3,TGTGCCAGCAGCTTATGGGGCAGAACAGATACGCAGTATTTT,CASSLWGRTDTQYF
-,TRBD1,TRBV5-5,TRBJ1-1,TGTGCCAGCAGCGCCACAGGGGGCGCTACTGAAGCTTTCTTT,CASSATGGATEAFF
-,-,TRBV5-4,TRBJ1-2,TGTGCCAGCAGAGTGACGGGGGCTAACTATGGCTACACCTTC,CASRVTGANYGYTF
-,-,TRBV5-6,TRBJ2-1,TGTGCCAGCAGCTCGGGCGCAGCCCTGGTTTACGATGAGCAGTTCTTC,CASSSGAALVYDEQFF
-,-,TRBV18,TRBJ1-1,TGTGCCAGCTCATCACAGGGTGAAGCTTTCTTT,CASSSQGEAFF
once,-,TRBV21-1,TRBJ1-6,TGTGCCACCTCCGCCTCGGCGGGACAGGGGTTTTGGTCCTATAATTCACCCCTCCACTTT,CATSASAGQGFWSYNSPLHF
-,TRBD1,TRBV6-5,TRBJ2-7,TGTGCCAGCAGTTTTAGCCCGGGCAGGGGGACCTACGAGCAGTACTTC,CASSFSPGRGTYEQYF
-,TRBD1,TRBV7-3,TRBJ2-3,TGTGCCAGCAGCTTAATGGCAGGGGGTAGCACAGATACGCAGTATTTT,CASSLMAGGSTDTQYF
-,TRBD2,TRBV27,TRBJ2-1,TGTGCCAGCAGTTTAGGGCTAGCGGGAAACTACAATGAGCAGTTCTTC,CASSLGLAGNYNEQFF
-,TRBD1,TRBV27,TRBJ1-6,TGTGCCAGCAGTCCCTTGGGACAGGCTTCTTTGCGAAGTTATTCACCCCTCCACTTT,CASSPLGQASLRSYSPLHF
-,-,TRBV19,TRBJ1-1,TGTGCCAGTAGTAGCCCCGGGGGGCGGGCTGAAGCTTTCTTT,CASSSPGGRAEAFF
-,-,TRBV6-5,TRBJ2-1,TGTGCCAGCAGCCAGGGGGGCTACAAATACAATGAGCAGTTCTTC,CASSQGGYKYNEQFF
-,-,TRBV5-8,TRBJ1-1,TGTGCCAGCAGCTTGGCGGTTAGTATGGGAATGAACACTGAAGCTTTCTTT,CASSLAVSMGMNTEAFF
-,-,TRBV2,TRBJ1-1,TGTGCCAGCTACCCACAGGGTTGGAACACTGAAGCTTTCTTT,CASYPQGWNTEAFF
-,TRBD1,TRBV10-3,TRBJ2-5,TGTGCCATCAGTGACCCCGGGACAGTTCAAGAGACCCAGTACTTC,CAISDPGTVQETQYF
-,TRBD1,TRBV5-1,TRBJ2-3,TGCGCCAGCAGCTTGAGCAGGGGGAGCACAGATACGCAGTATTTT,CASSLSRGSTDTQYF
-,-,TRBV27,TRBJ2-4,TGTGCCAGCAGTCAAGCGTGGGGGCGGAGGGCTCAGTACTTC,CASSQAWGRRAQYF
-,-,TRBV7-2,TRBJ1-2,TGTGCCAGCAGCTTAGCGGACGGTGGTGGCTACACCTTC,CASSLADGGGYTF
few,-,TRBV4-2,TRBJ2-3,TGTGCCAGCAGCCAAGAAAGGAGGGGGGGGGCAGATACGCAGTATTTT,CASSQERRGGADTQYF
-,TRBD1,TRBV28,TRBJ1-1,TGTGCCAGCCCCCCGGGACAGGGGAAGGGTTACACTGAAGCTTTCTTT,CASPPGQGKGYTEAFF
once,-,TRBV10-3,TRBJ1-2,TGTGCCATCAGTGAACAGGGCGGAGGTGGCTACACCTTC,CAISEQGGGGYTF
-,-,TRBV21-1,TRBJ2-3,TGTGCCAGCAGCAGGAAGACCCTTGGAGACAGCTCCTTTTGGGTCACAGATACGCAGTATTTT,CASSRKTLGDSSFWVTDTQYF
-,-,TRBV18,TRBJ1-6,TGTGCCAGCTCACCACCTCTGAATTCACCCCTCCACTTT,CASSPPLNSPLHF
-,-,TRBV7-9,TRBJ2-7,TGTGCCAGCAGCTTAGCCCGGGGTTCCGAGCAGTACTTC,CASSLARGSEQYF
-,-,TRBV5-1,TRBJ1-3,TGCGCCAGCAGCTTGTCCGACAACTCTGGAAACACCATATATTTT,CASSLSDNSGNTIYF
-,-,TRBV6-1,TRBJ2-7,TGTGCCAGCAGACCGGGCGGTGCGTTCTACGAGCAGTACTTC,CASRPGGAFYEQYF
-,TRBD1,TRBV5-4,TRBJ1-2,TGTGCCAGCAGCTTGTACGGGACAGGCCCCTCTCGTGGCTACACCTTC,CASSLYGTGPSRGYTF
-,TRBD1,TRBV27,TRBJ2-2,TGTGCCAGCAGTTTTATGACAGGGGGCTTGGGCGGGGAGCTGTTTTTT,CASSFMTGGLGGELFF
-,TRBD1,TRBV28,TRBJ1-2,TGTGCCAGCACCAAAGCAGGGGGAGCGGATGGCTACACCTTC,CASTKAGGADGYTF
-,-,TRBV5-1,TRBJ2-7,TGCGCCAGCAGCTTCCAGGGCTACGAGCAGTACTTC,CASSFQGYEQYF
-,-,TRBV5-1,TRBJ2-2,TGCGCCAGCAGCTTGGCCGGGATGAACACCGGGGAGCTGTTTTTT,CASSLAGMNTGELFF
-,TRBD2,TRBV6-1,TRBJ2-7,TGTGCCAGCAGCGGGAGGGGGAGCTCCTACGAGCAGTACTTC,CASSGRGSSYEQYF
-,-,TRBV7-8,TRBJ2-1,TGTGCCAGCAGCTTAGCGGGGGGATTTAATGAGCAGTTCTTC,CASSLAGGFNEQFF
-,TRBD1,TRBV10-3,TRBJ2-2,TGTGCCATCAGAAGGGACAGTTGGACCGGGGAGCTGTTTTTT,CAIRRDSWTGELFF
-,TRBD1,TRBV6-5,TRBJ1-4,TGTGCCAGCAGTCCCGGGACAGGGTATGAAAAACTGTTTTTT,CASSPGTGYEKLFF
-,-,TRBV6-5,TRBJ1-4,TGTGCCAGCAGGTCGACAGGCTCTAATGAAAAACTGTTTTTT,CASRSTGSNEKLFF